This T cell receptor beta chain was obtained from a study of T cell repertoires in cytomegalovirus infection. Whole-study context: Both CMV infection and a matching HLA type were indicated by public TCR beta signatures.

CDR1 and CDR2 from the germline V gene are MNHEY and SMNVEV (reference sequence). V was shortened by 0 bases and J by 5 bases, with 10 bases between the two germline ends. The CDR3 is made up of 14 amino acids. Details on this clonotype: The antigen is unknown.

Findings of the study overall: Carriers of CMV and the relevant HLA type were discriminated by public TCR beta frequency. Clonotype analysis showed dominance of the ex vivo response by HLA-C-restricted CMV-specific TCR beta clonotypes.

From the reads, TCRdb called clonotypes with MiXCR, one entry per CDR3 protein. The sample yields 110,000 to 150,000 distinct CDR3 sequences, about 32% seen once. This sequence originates from a human donor in good health (CMV status not recorded). Some clones in this sample may be carry-over from other donors' samples. The chain joins TRBV27 to TRBJ1-1, with D maybe TRBD1 (6 bases). The sequencing here drew on CD8+ T cells from cultured PBMCs, taken from culture after CMV antigen stimulation. For the CDR3, the DNA is TGTGCCAGCAGTTTATCACAGGGATGGACTGAAGCTTTCTTT. Amino acid sequence: CASSLSQGWTEAFF.